A single sample gave rise to the 10 T cell receptor beta chains below, sequenced in a study of response to subunit inactivated influenza vaccine. One entry per CDR3 protein, called by TCRdb with MiXCR from the RT-PCR reads. Among more than 450,000 distinct CDR3 sequences listed, about 8% were seen once. The source was PBMCs from blood, collected roughly 24 months after vaccination. Receptors were obtained from a man in his fifties or sixties who received an inactivated influenza vaccine.

This rearrangement joins TRBV9 to TRBJ1-2; D not resolved. Trimming removed 0 bases from V and 8 bases from J, with 14 bases in between. The germline gives CDR1 SGDLS, CDR2 YYNGEE. The CDR3 loop spans 14 amino acids. This CDR3 reads CASSVEGSIPGYTF. CDR3 nucleotide sequence: TGTGCCAGCAGCGTAGAAGGGTCAATACCGGGCTACACCTTC.

In its sample, this clonotype was seen many times. The chain uses TRBV3-1 and TRBJ2-7; D unresolved. This CDR3 has 15 amino acids. Germline CDR1 LGHDT, CDR2 YNNKEL (reference sequence). Trimming cost V 2 bases and J 0 bases, with 11 bases left between them. The chain's CDR3 is CASSQTIQASYEQYF. CDR3 nucleotides: TGTGCCAGCAGCCAAACCATACAAGCCTCCTACGAGCAGTACTTC.

This clonotype has only a few counts. J is TRBJ2-5 and V is TRBV21-1. TRBV21-1 is a pseudogene locus. This CDR3 has 15 amino acids. This chain's CDR3 is CASSKAKISGETQYF. CDR3 sequence (DNA): TGTGCCAGCAGCAAAGCCAAGATATCGGGAGAGACCCAGTACTTC.

This chain uses TRBV4-2 with TRBJ1-2, with a weak D call TRBD1 (6 bases). The V end lost 0 bases, the J end lost 3 bases, and 11 bases lay between the germline ends. The CDR3 totals 15 residues. Germline V CDR1 and CDR2: LGHNA, YNFKEQ. CDR3 DNA sequence: TGTGCCAGCAGCCAAGATCTTGCAGGGGACTATGGCTACACCTTC. It yields the protein CASSQDLAGDYGYTF.

The chain employs TRBV4-1 and TRBJ1-1; 7 positions match TRBD1. V lost 5 bases, J lost 5 bases, and 11 bases stayed unmatched. CDR1 MGHRA and CDR2 YSYEKL come from the germline V gene. The CDR3 is 15 residues long. The CDR3 region has the DNA TGCGCCAGCAGCATTGCGGGTCAGGGGGAGACTGAAGCTTTCTTT. Residues: CASSIAGQGETEAFF.

The table lists this clonotype with a few counts. The rearrangement joins TRBV7-9 to TRBJ1-4, with D tentatively TRBD1 (6 bases). CDR1 and CDR2 (germline): SEHNR, FQNEAQ (reference sequence). V lost 3 bases to trimming and J lost 7 bases, with 15 bases between them. The CDR3 totals 15 residues. CDR3 residues: CASSFGGTKAEKLFF. The DNA for the CDR3 is TGTGCCAGCAGCTTCGGCGGGACAAAGGCTGAAAAACTGTTTTTT.

This clonotype has more than one count but fewer than ten. CDR3 DNA sequence: TGTGCCAGCAGTCATGACAGAAGCAATCAGCCCCAGCATTTT. Translating it yields CASSHDRSNQPQHF. This chain connects TRBV12-3 or TRBV12-4 to TRBJ1-5; a weak D match, TRBD1 (5 bases). CDR3 size: 14 residues. Trimming pared 5 bases from V and 1 base from J, leaving 9 bases between.

This clonotype was seen a handful of times. This chain uses TRBV7-2 with TRBJ1-2; D not resolved. This CDR3 comprises 14 residues. Germline lookup yields CDR1 SGHTA and CDR2 FQGNSA. V was shortened by 3 bases and J by 4 bases, with 12 bases between the two germline ends. CDR3 sequence (DNA): TGTGCCAGCAGCTTGTCGTGGGCGGGCTATGGCTACACCTTC. Translated: CASSLSWAGYGYTF.

This clonotype was seen only a few times. This chain uses TRBV27 with TRBJ2-1; 11 positions match TRBD2. V shed 2 bases, J shed 6 bases, and the junction held 6 bases outside the gene matches. CDR1 and CDR2 (germline): MNHEY, SMNVEV (reference sequence). The CDR3 sequence is 16 residues long. CDR3 residues: CASSLKGTSGSNEQFF. The CDR3 bases are TGTGCCAGCAGTTTAAAGGGGACTAGCGGAAGCAATGAGCAGTTCTTC.

About this clonotype itself: It is likely a read error, because the conserved phenylalanine at the end of the CDR3 is missing. The limits of the CDR3 on the DNA are not certain, so only TCRdb's listed CDR3 is given. CDR3 residues: CSSSNTQGSFH. The rearrangement uses TRBV20-1 and TRBJ1-1; the D call TRBD1 from the table was never checked on the DNA. The CDR3 length is 11 residues, termini included. Germline V CDR1 and CDR2: DFQATT, SNEGSKA (reference sequence).